This T cell receptor (beta chain) was recorded in a study of beta chain features in type 1 diabetes. About the research overall: When patients were set against healthy donors, age, gender and cell yields were similar.

Reverse transcribing all isolated RNA meant expressed TCRB transcripts were sequenced. TCRdb keeps only in-frame clones here, not all; method: immunoSEQ multiplex PCR. Of hundreds of thousands of clones in the sample, about 14% are singletons; the top ten hold about 0.097%. In this sample, this clone turned up a few times. What it binds is unknown. The study, taken as a whole, reports: Lower insertion and higher deletion counts appeared at VDJ junctions in type 1 diabetes patients. Among patients, naive, central memory and Treg TCRB repertoires appeared more similar than among healthy donors. Moderately but significantly shorter TCRB CDR3s were found in Type 1 diabetes patients in all four CD4+ subsets.

V lost 0 bases, J lost 7 bases, and 2 bases stayed unmatched. Germline lookup yields CDR1 SGHTA and CDR2 FQGNSA. This CDR3 has 15 amino acids. The sequenced material came from naive CD4+ T cells from blood. The chain joins TRBV7-2 to TRBJ1-6; 8 nucleotides align to TRBD1. This receptor was identified in a man in his late teens or twenties in good health. Written as DNA, the CDR3 is TGTGCCAGCAGCTTAGCCGACAGGGGAAATTCACCCCTCCACTTT. Residues: CASSLADRGNSPLHF.